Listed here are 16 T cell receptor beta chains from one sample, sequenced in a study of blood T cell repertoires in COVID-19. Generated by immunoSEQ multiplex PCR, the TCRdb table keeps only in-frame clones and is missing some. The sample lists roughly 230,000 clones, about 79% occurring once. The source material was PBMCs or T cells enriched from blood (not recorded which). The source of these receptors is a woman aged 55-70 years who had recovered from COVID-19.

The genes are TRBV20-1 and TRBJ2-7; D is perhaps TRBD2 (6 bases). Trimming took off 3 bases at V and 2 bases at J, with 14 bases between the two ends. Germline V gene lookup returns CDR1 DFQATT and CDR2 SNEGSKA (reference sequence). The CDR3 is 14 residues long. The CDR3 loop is CSASTPGVPYEQYF. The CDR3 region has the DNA TGCAGTGCTAGTACGCCGGGAGTCCCCTACGAGCAGTACTTC.

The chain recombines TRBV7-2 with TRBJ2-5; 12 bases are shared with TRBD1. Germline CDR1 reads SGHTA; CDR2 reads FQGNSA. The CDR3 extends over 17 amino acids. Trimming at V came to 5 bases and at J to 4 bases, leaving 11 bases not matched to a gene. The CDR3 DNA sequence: TGTGCCAGCAGCGACGGGACAGGGGGCGTTTTGAGAGAGACCCAGTACTTC. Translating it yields CASSDGTGGVLRETQYF. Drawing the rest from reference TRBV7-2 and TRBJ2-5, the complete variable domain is GAGVSQSPSNKVTEKGKDVELRCDPISGHTALYWYRQSLGQGLEFLIYFQGNSAPDKSGLPSDRFSAERTGGSVSTLTIQRTQQEDSAVYLCASSDGTGGVLRETQYFGPGTRLLVL.

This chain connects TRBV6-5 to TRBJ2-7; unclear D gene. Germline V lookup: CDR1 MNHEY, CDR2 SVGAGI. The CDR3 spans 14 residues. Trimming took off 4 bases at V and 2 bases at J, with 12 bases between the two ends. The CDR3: CASSFSAPPYEQYF. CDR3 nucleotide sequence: TGTGCCAGCAGTTTTTCAGCGCCTCCCTACGAGCAGTACTTC.

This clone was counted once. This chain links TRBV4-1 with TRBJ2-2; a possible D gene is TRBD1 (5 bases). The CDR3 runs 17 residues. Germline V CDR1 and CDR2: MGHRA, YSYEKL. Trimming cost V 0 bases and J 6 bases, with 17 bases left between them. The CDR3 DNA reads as TGCGCCAGCAGCCAAGATCAGGGCAGTTCAATCGCCGGGGAGCTGTTTTTT. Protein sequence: CASSQDQGSSIAGELFF.

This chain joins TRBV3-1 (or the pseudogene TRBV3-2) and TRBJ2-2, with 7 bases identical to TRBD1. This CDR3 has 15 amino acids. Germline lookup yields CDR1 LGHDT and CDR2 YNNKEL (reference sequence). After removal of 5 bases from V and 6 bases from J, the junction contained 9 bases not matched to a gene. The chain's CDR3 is CASSFGQVKPGELFF. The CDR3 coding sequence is TGTGCCAGCAGCTTCGGACAGGTGAAACCCGGGGAGCTGTTTTTT.

Written as DNA, the CDR3 is TGTGCCATCAGTGAGGGGGGGAGCCGCACTGAAGCTTTCTTT. Its translation is CAISEGGSRTEAFF. This sequence joins TRBV10-3 and TRBJ1-1, with TRBD1 as a possible D gene (5 bases). The CDR3 is made up of 14 amino acids. The V and J ends lost 2 bases and 4 bases respectively, with 11 bases between them. Germline V gene lookup returns CDR1 ENHRY and CDR2 SYGVKD.

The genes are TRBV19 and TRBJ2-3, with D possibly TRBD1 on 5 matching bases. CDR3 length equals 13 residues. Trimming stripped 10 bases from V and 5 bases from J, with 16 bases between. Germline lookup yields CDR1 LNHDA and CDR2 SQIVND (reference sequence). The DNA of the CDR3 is TGTGCCACTCAGAAGATGGGGCGAGATACGCAGTATTTT. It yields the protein CATQKMGRDTQYF.

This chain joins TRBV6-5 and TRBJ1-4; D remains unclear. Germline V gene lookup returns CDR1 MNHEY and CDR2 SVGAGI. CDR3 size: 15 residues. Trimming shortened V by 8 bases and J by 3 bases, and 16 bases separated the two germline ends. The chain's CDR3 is CASVYGGRANEKLFF. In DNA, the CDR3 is TGTGCCAGCGTTTACGGAGGTCGAGCTAATGAAAAACTGTTTTTT.

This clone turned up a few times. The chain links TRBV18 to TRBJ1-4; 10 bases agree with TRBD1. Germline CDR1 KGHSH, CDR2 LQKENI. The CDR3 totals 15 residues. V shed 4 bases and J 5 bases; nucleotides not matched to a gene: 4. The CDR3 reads CASSRGTGENEKLFF. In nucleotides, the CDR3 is TGTGCCAGCTCACGAGGGACAGGGGAGAATGAAAAACTGTTTTTT.

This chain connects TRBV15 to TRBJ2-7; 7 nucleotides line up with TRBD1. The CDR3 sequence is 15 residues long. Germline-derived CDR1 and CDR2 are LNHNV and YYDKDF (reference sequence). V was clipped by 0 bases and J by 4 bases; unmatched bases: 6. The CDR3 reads CATSRDPTGRYEQYF. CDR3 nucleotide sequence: TGTGCCACCAGCAGAGATCCGACAGGGCGGTACGAGCAGTACTTC.

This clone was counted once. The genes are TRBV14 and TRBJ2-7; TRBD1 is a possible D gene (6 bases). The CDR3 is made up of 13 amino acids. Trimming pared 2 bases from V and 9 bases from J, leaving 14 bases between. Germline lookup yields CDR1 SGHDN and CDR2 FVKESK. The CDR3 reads CASSQNRAGWQYF. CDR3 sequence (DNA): TGTGCCAGCAGCCAAAACAGGGCGGGTTGGCAGTACTTC.

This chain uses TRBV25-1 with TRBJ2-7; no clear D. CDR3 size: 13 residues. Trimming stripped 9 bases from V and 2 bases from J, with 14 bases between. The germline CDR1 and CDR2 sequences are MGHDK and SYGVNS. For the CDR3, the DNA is TGTGCCAGGATAAAGGAGATTCCCTACGAGCAGTACTTC. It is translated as CARIKEIPYEQYF.

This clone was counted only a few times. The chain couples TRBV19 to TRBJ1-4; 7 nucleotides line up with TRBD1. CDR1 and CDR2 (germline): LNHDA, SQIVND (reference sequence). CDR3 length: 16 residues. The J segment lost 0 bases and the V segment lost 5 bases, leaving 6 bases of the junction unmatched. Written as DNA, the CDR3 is TGTGCCAGTAGTTCACGACAGGGCCCAACTAATGAAAAACTGTTTTTT. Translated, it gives CASSSRQGPTNEKLFF.

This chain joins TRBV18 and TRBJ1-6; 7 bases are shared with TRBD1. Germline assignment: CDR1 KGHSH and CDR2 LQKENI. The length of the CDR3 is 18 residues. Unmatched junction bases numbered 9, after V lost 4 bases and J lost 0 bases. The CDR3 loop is CASSRPTGRLSYNSPLHF. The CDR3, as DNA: TGTGCCAGCTCACGACCGACAGGGCGCCTCTCCTATAATTCACCCCTCCACTTT.

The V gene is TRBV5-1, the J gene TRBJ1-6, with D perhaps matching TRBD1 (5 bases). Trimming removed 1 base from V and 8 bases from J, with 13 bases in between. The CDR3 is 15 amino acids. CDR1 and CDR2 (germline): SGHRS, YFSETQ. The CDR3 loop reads CASSLRLGGDSPLHF. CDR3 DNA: TGCGCCAGCAGCTTGCGGCTTGGGGGGGATTCACCCCTCCACTTT.

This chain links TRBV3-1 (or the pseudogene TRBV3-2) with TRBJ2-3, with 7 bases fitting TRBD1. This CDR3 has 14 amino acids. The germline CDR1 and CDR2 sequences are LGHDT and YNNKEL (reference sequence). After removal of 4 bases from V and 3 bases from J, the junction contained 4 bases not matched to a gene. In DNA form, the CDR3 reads TGTGCCAGCAGCCGTAACAGGGGTACAGATACGCAGTATTTT. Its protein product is CASSRNRGTDTQYF.